The next 24 T cell receptor beta chains were all read from a single sample in a study of cytomegalovirus exposure and HLA in healthy donors. With 60 Vbeta and 13 Jbeta primers, the PCR was carried out. The assay was immunoSEQ multiplex PCR, and TCRdb's table has in-frame clones only and misses some. This sample has approximately 190,000 clones, with around four fifths found just once. Sequences were obtained from PBMCs. The source is a woman aged 45-59 years in good health and CMV-seropositive.

The chain links TRBV2 to TRBJ1-5; D might be TRBD1 (5 bases). V dropped 6 bases and J dropped 4 bases, with 10 bases sitting between them. Germline V lookup: CDR1 SNHLY, CDR2 FYNNEI. The CDR3 has 13 residues. The CDR3 is CASRGQLNQPQHF. DNA of the CDR3: TGTGCCAGCAGGGGGCAGCTGAATCAGCCCCAGCATTTT. The whole variable domain, filled in from reference TRBV2 and TRBJ1-5, reads EPEVTQTPSHQVTQMGQEVILRCVPISNHLYFYWYRQILGQKVEFLVSFYNNEISEKSEIFDDQFSVERPDGSNFTLKIRSTKLEDSAMYFCASRGQLNQPQHFGDGTRLSIL.

This rearrangement joins TRBV7-9 to TRBJ2-2, with D perhaps matching TRBD1 (6 bases). V was trimmed by 2 bases and J by 0 bases, leaving 16 bases between them. The CDR3 has 18 amino acids. In germline, CDR1 is SEHNR, CDR2 FQNEAQ (reference sequence). CDR3 in amino acids: CASSLPAQGSTNTGELFF. CDR3 DNA: TGTGCCAGCAGCTTACCCGCACAGGGTTCAACGAACACCGGGGAGCTGTTTTTT.

This sequence joins TRBV4-3 and TRBJ1-1; D may be TRBD1 (5 bases). V was trimmed by 4 bases and J by 5 bases, leaving 14 bases between them. The CDR3 has 14 amino acids. The germline CDR1 and CDR2 sequences are LGHNA and YSLEER. The CDR3 nucleotides read TGCGCCAGCAGCCGCAGGGACTGGGGAACTGAAGCTTTCTTT. Translating gives CASSRRDWGTEAFF.

The chain uses TRBV14 and TRBJ1-4; no clear D gene. CDR3 length: 18 amino acids. The V gene's germline CDR1 is SGHDN and CDR2 FVKESK. V lost 2 bases and J 4 bases, leaving 20 bases between the germline ends. The chain's CDR3 is CASSQKRRHIINNEKLFF. CDR3 coding DNA: TGTGCCAGCAGCCAAAAGAGGCGGCACATTATCAATAATGAAAAACTGTTTTTT.

The DNA of the CDR3 is TGTGCCAGCAGTTTATCGCTAGCGAGCTCCTACAATGAGCAGTTCTTC. Its translation is CASSLSLASSYNEQFF. This chain links TRBV28 with TRBJ2-1; TRBD2 is a possible D gene (6 bases). CDR1 and CDR2 (germline): MDHEN, SYDVKM. This CDR3 has 16 residues. V lost 1 base to trimming and J lost 0 bases, with 10 bases between them.

This chain uses TRBV6-6 with TRBJ1-2; D might be TRBD1 (5 bases). Trimming cost V 5 bases and J 4 bases, with 5 bases left between them. Germline V lookup: CDR1 MNHNY, CDR2 SVGAGI (reference sequence). The CDR3 covers 11 residues. The CDR3 here is CASSQGYGYTF. CDR3 coding DNA: TGTGCCAGCAGTCAGGGCTATGGCTACACCTTC.

This clone was observed a single time. The gene calls are TRBV27 and TRBJ1-2; D is undetermined. V lost 0 bases and J lost 7, with 18 bases in between. Germline CDR1 reads MNHEY; CDR2 reads SMNVEV (reference sequence). This CDR3 is 16 amino acids long. CDR3 loop: CASSLSAGPLTSGYTF. The CDR3 coding sequence is TGTGCCAGCAGTTTATCAGCAGGCCCACTTACGAGTGGCTACACCTTC.

There are a few counts of this clone. This chain connects TRBV6-5 to TRBJ1-5; TRBD1 might be the D (5 bases). CDR3 length: 15 amino acids. CDR1 is MNHEY, CDR2 SVGAGI, per germline. V was trimmed by 2 bases and J by 4 bases, leaving 12 bases between them. CDR3 in DNA: TGTGCCAGCAGTTACAGGGGTCCGCCTAATCAGCCCCAGCATTTT. This sequence encodes CASSYRGPPNQPQHF.

The genes are TRBV28 and TRBJ1-1; perhaps TRBD1 as D (5 bases). Trimming shortened V by 6 bases and J by 0 bases, and 11 bases separated the two germline ends. The CDR3 runs to 14 residues. Germline-derived CDR1 and CDR2 are MDHEN and SYDVKM. CDR3 in DNA: TGTGCCAGCAGATTGGGACTTCTGAACACTGAAGCTTTCTTT. This codes for CASRLGLLNTEAFF.

J is TRBJ2-1 and V is TRBV21-1; TRBD2, the table's D call, was not compared with the DNA. TRBV21-1 is given as a pseudogene. This CDR3 has 15 amino acids. CDR3 nucleotides: TGTGCCAGCAGCAAAGAGGGCGGGGGGGCCATTGAGCAGTTCTTC. It is translated as CASSKEGGGAIEQFF.

V and J are TRBV7-2 and TRBJ2-5, with 11 bases lining up with TRBD2. V gave up 7 bases and J gave up 6 bases; unmatched junction bases: 10. Germline lookup yields CDR1 SGHTA and CDR2 FQGNSA. The CDR3 length is 15 residues. The CDR3 DNA is TGTGCCAGCACCGAACTAGCGGGGGCCGCAAAGACCCAGTACTTC. As protein: CASTELAGAAKTQYF.

This chain uses TRBV15 with TRBJ1-2, with D possibly being TRBD1 (6 bases). The CDR3 sequence is 16 residues long. The germline V and J ends were trimmed by 6 bases and 3 bases, with 20 bases remaining between them. Germline-derived CDR1 and CDR2 are LNHNV and YYDKDF (reference sequence). DNA for the CDR3: TGTGCCACCAGTAGATCTCGGGACACCGCTTACTATGGCTACACCTTC. Amino acid sequence: CATSRSRDTAYYGYTF.

V usage is TRBV6-1 and J usage is TRBJ1-3; D remains ambiguous. This CDR3 comprises 15 residues. The V and J ends lost 5 bases and 2 bases respectively, with 13 bases between them. Germline V CDR1 and CDR2: MNHNS, SASEGT. This CDR3 is CASSRSGRAGNTIYF. Written as DNA, the CDR3 is TGTGCCAGCAGTAGGTCGGGAAGGGCTGGAAACACCATATATTTT.

The chain is built from TRBV5-8 and TRBJ2-3, with D uncertain. The CDR3 has 16 amino acids. Germline V gene lookup returns CDR1 SGHTS and CDR2 YDEGEE. Trimming pared 3 bases from V and 0 bases from J, leaving 14 bases between. The CDR3 protein is CASSSEVFESTDTQYF. CDR3 in DNA: TGTGCCAGCAGCTCCGAGGTGTTTGAAAGCACAGATACGCAGTATTTT.

The chain recombines TRBV4-1 with TRBJ2-2; D may be TRBD1 (6 bases). This CDR3 is 15 amino acids long. Deletions cut 1 base from V and 4 bases from J, with 10 bases between. The germline CDR1 and CDR2 sequences are MGHRA and YSYEKL. The CDR3 DNA reads TGCGCCAGCAGCCAAGTTACAGGGACCACCGGGGAGCTGTTTTTT. It is translated as CASSQVTGTTGELFF.

V and J are TRBV10-2 and TRBJ1-5, with D uncertain. This CDR3 is 14 amino acids long. CDR1 and CDR2 (germline): WSHSY, SAAADI. Trimming took 5 bases from V and 0 from J, leaving 8 bases between them. DNA for the CDR3: TGCGCCAGCAGTCTCAGTATTAGCAATCAGCCCCAGCATTTT. This gives the protein CASSLSISNQPQHF.

As to this clone: Mismatch with germline at one junction end may stem from a read error. This chain links TRBV10-3 with TRBJ1-4; 12 bases are a match to TRBD1. CDR1 and CDR2 from the germline V gene are ENHRY and SYGVKD. The CDR3 loop spans 16 amino acids. Here the CDR3 DNA reads TGTGCCAGCAGTTACGGGACAGGGGGCGGTAATGAAAAACTGTTTTTT. This translates into CASSYGTGGGNEKLFF.

The V call is TRBV27, the J call TRBJ1-4; D is undetermined. V was clipped by 11 bases and J by 4 bases, with 11 bases between them. The CDR3 is made up of 12 amino acids. Germline CDR1 and CDR2: MNHEY and SMNVEV (reference sequence). The CDR3 coding sequence is TGTGCCTCCGGAGGAAGTAATGAAAAACTGTTTTTT. Translation gives CASGGSNEKLFF.

V and J are TRBV19 and TRBJ2-2, with 8 bases fitting TRBD1. The germline V gene has CDR1 LNHDA and CDR2 SQIVND (reference sequence). The junction had 15 bases not matched to a gene; V was cut back by 9 bases and J by 9 bases. The CDR3 is 15 residues long. Here the CDR3 DNA reads TGTGCCAGCAAACGTCTCCAGGGGGCCGCCAGGGAGCTGTTTTTT. Its translation is CASKRLQGAARELFF.

V is TRBV28 and J is TRBJ1-1, with TRBD1 as a possible D gene (6 bases). The ends were cut back, 6 bases at V and 10 bases at J, with 15 bases in the middle. The CDR3 extends over 12 amino acids. Germline V gene lookup returns CDR1 MDHEN and CDR2 SYDVKM. This chain's CDR3 is CASSRFETGAFF. In nucleotides, the CDR3 is TGTGCCAGCAGCCGGTTTGAGACAGGAGCTTTCTTT. The variable domain in full, completed from reference TRBV28 and TRBJ1-1, reads DVKVTQSSRYLVKRTGEKVFLECVQDMDHENMFWYRQDPGLGLRLIYFSYDVKMKEKGDIPEGYSVSREKKERFSLILESASTNQTSMYLCASSRFETGAFFGQGTRLTVV.

The rearrangement joins TRBV6-5 to TRBJ2-7; 11 bases map to TRBD1. The CDR3 is 16 residues long. Germline V CDR1 and CDR2: MNHEY, SVGAGI. The V gene end was trimmed by 4 bases and the J gene end by 3 bases; junction bases not matched to a gene: 8. The CDR3 loop reads CASSSEPGTGGYEQYF. In DNA form, the CDR3 reads TGTGCCAGCAGTTCCGAGCCCGGGACAGGGGGCTACGAGCAGTACTTC.

The J gene is TRBJ2-6, the V gene TRBV5-1; TRBD1 might be the D (6 bases). Germline CDR1 reads SGHRS; CDR2 reads YFSETQ. There are 17 residues in the CDR3. V gave up 4 bases and J gave up 4 bases, with 18 bases separating them. The CDR3 protein is CASSPSPQGTGANVLTF. The CDR3 nucleotides are TGCGCCAGCAGCCCCTCGCCCCAGGGGACCGGGGCCAACGTCCTGACTTTC.

The chain couples TRBV7-3 to TRBJ2-2; no definite D call. Trimming pared 1 base from V and 0 bases from J, leaving 12 bases between. Germline CDR1 and CDR2: SGHTA and FQGTGA. There are 17 residues in the CDR3. The CDR3 DNA is TGTGCCAGCAGCTTAAGGTCTAGTCTGACGAACACCGGGGAGCTGTTTTTT. Translating it yields CASSLRSSLTNTGELFF.

The chain is built from TRBV5-6 and TRBJ1-1, with a possible D match to TRBD1 (6 bases). Per the germline V gene, CDR1 is SGHDT and CDR2 is YYEEEE. V was shortened by 3 bases and J by 5 bases, with 14 bases between the two germline ends. This CDR3 is built from 14 residues. Here the CDR3 reads CASSSTTGYTEAFF. As DNA, the CDR3 is TGTGCCAGCAGCTCTACTACAGGGTATACTGAAGCTTTCTTT.